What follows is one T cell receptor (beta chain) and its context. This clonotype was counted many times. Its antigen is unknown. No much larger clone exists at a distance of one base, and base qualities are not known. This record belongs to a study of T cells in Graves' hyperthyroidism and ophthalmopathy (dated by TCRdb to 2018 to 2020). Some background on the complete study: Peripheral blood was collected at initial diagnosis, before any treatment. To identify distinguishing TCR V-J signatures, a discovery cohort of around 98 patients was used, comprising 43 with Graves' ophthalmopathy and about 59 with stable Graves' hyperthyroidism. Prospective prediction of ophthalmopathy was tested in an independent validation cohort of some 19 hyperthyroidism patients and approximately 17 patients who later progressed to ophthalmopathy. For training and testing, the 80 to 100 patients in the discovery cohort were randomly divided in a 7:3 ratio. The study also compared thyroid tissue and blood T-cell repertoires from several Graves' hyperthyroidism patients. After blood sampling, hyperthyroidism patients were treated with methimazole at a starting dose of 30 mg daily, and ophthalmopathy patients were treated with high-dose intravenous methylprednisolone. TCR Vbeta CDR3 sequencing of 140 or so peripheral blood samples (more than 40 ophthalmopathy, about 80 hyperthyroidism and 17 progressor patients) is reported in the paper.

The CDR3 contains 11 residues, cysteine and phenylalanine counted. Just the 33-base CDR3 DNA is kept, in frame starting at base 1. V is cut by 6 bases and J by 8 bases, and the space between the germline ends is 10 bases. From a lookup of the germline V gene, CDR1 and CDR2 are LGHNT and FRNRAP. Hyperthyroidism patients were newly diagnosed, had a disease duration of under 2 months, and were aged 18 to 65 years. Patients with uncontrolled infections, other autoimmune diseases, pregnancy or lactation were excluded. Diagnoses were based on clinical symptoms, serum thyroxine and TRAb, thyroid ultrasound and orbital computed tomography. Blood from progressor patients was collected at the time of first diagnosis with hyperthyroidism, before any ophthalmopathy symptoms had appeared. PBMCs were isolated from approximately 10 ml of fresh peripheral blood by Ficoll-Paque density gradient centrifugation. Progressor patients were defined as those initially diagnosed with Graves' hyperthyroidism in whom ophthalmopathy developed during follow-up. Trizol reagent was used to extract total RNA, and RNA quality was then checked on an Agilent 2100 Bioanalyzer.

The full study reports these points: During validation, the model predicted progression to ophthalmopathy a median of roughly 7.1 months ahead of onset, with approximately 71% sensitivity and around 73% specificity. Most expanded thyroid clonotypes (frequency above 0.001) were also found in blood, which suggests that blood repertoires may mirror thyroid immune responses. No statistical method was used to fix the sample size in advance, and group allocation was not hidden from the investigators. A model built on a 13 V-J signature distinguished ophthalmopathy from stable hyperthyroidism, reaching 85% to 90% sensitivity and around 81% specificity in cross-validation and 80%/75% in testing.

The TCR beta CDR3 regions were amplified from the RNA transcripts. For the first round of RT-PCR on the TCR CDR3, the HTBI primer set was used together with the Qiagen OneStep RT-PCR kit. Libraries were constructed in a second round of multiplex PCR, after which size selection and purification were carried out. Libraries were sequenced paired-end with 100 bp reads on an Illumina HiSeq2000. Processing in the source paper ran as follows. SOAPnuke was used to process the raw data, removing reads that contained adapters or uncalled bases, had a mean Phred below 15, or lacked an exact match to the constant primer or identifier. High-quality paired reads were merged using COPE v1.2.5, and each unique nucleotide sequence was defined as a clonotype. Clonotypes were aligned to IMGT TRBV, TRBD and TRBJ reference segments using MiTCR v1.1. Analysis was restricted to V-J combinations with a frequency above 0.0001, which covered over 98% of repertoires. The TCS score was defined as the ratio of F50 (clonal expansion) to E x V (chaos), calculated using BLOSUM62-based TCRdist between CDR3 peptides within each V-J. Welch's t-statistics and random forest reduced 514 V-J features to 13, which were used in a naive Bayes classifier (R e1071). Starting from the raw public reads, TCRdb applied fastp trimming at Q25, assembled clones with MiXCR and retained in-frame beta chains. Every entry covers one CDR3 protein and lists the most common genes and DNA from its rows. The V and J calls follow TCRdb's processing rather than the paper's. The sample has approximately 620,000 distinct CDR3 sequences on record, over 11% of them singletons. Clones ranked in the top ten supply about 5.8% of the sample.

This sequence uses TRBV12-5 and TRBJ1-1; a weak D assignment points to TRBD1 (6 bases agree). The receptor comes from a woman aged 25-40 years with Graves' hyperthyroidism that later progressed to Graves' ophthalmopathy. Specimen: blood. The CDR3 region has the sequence CASGRGQEAFF. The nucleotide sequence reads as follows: TGTGCTAGTGGCCGCGGACAGGAAGCTTTCTTT.